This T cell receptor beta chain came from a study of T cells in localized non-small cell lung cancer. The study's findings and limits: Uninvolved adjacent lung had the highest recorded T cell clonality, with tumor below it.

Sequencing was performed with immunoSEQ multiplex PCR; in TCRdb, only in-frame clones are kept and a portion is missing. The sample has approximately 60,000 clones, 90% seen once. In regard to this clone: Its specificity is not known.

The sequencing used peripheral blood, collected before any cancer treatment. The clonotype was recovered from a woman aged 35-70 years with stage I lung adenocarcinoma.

This CDR3 reads CASSSTGAGGTEAFF. The CDR3 bases are TGTGCCAGCAGCTCGACAGGCGCGGGAGGCACTGAAGCTTTCTTT. The V call is TRBV7-3, the J call TRBJ1-1; D is perhaps TRBD1 (6 bases). CDR3 length equals 15 residues. V lost 4 bases and J 4 bases, leaving 16 bases between the germline ends. CDR1 SGHTA and CDR2 FQGTGA come from the germline V gene.